A selection of T cell receptor beta chains follows, all from one sample in a study of blood T cell repertoires in COVID-19. The data were produced by immunoSEQ multiplex PCR, yet TCRdb's version contains in-frame clones alone and is incomplete. The repertoire has about 190,000 clones, 84% of them found once; the top ten carry about 20%. The sequenced material came from peripheral blood. These receptors were collected from a human donor in a cohort sampled during active COVID-19. Each CDR3 is given with its conserved first and last residue. A D gene is named only where the DNA matches it firmly. Expanded clones are given a class, and other clones once, few, many or no size at all.

TRBJ2-1 TRBV28 . TRBD2 CASSLISPWGAGVSAYNEQFF TGTGCCAGCAGTTTAATCTCTCCTTGGGGAGCGGGAGTATCCGCCTACAATGAGCAGTTCTTC
TRBJ1-5 TRBV6-6 . TRBD1 CASSYGTGNQPQHF TGTGCCAGCAGCTACGGGACAGGCAATCAGCCCCAGCATTTT
TRBJ2-3 TRBV24-1 . . CATGSFSTDTQYF TGTGCCACCGGGAGCTTTTCCACAGATACGCAGTATTTT
TRBJ1-6 TRBV5-1 . TRBD1 CASGSGQAGNSYNSPLHF TGCGCCAGCGGATCCGGACAGGCCGGAAACTCCTATAATTCACCCCTCCACTTT
TRBJ2-7 TRBV7-9 . TRBD2 CASSPAGLAVYEQYF TGTGCCAGCAGCCCCGCCGGACTAGCGGTGTACGAGCAGTACTTC
TRBJ1-1 TRBV15 once TRBD1 CATSRDLLSAGQGLSEAFF TGTGCCACCAGCAGAGATCTTTTATCAGCAGGACAGGGACTTTCTGAAGCTTTCTTT
TRBJ2-1 TRBV9 . TRBD2 CASSVTSGRALAEQFF TGTGCCAGCAGCGTGACTAGCGGGAGGGCCTTGGCTGAGCAGTTCTTC
TRBJ2-3 TRBV5-1 . . CASTPSAGARGDTQYF TGCGCCAGCACCCCCTCTGCGGGGGCGCGGGGAGATACGCAGTATTTT
TRBJ2-3 TRBV28 . TRBD2 CASSFFGGSTYTQYF TGTGCCAGCAGTTTCTTTGGCGGGAGTACGTATACGCAGTATTTT
TRBJ1-4 TRBV2 . . CASNRLPNEKLFF TGTGCCAGTAACAGGCTTCCTAATGAAAAACTGTTTTTT
TRBJ2-1 TRBV10-3 . . CAISVPASNEQFF TGTGCCATCAGTGTCCCAGCGAGCAATGAGCAGTTCTTC
TRBJ2-1 TRBV7-6 . TRBD2 CASSLIASGGQGREQFF TGTGCCAGCAGCTTAATCGCTAGCGGGGGGCAGGGCCGAGAGCAGTTCTTC
TRBJ1-2 TRBV10-1 . . CASSVRGSNYGYTF TGCGCCAGCAGTGTGCGGGGTTCGAACTATGGCTACACCTTC
TRBJ1-4 TRBV10-3 . . CAISERQATNEKLFF TGTGCCATCAGTGAGAGACAGGCGACTAATGAAAAACTGTTTTTT
TRBJ2-1 TRBV5-1 . . CASSLDVAADNEQFF TGCGCCAGCAGCTTGGATGTAGCGGCGGACAATGAGCAGTTCTTC
TRBJ2-5 TRBV5-1 many . CASSFGGSEETQYF TGCGCCAGCAGCTTTGGTGGGAGCGAAGAGACCCAGTACTTC
TRBJ1-3 TRBV3-1/TRBV3-2 . TRBD1 CASSQQGAGGNTIYF TGTGCCAGCAGTCAACAGGGGGCAGGTGGAAACACCATATATTTT